Below, 13 T cell receptor beta chains from the same sample are listed, as sequenced in a study of spatial heterogeneity in lung cancer (dated by TCRdb to the late 2010s). Preparation of the library involved 5' RACE. These reads were obtained on a NextSeq 500. The raw public data were reprocessed by TCRdb itself: fastp quality trimming at Q25, MiXCR clonotype calling, in-frame beta chains only. Identical CDR3 protein sequences are pooled into one entry, listed with their most common genes and DNA. This sample comprises under 25,000 distinct CDR3 sequences, 10% of them detected only once. The top ten constitute approximately 34% of the sample. Sample time point, as interpreted from the label and publication: blood at routine non-recurrence follow-up after resection. The sequences come from PBMCs, collected at follow-up. These receptors were obtained from a female donor with early-stage non-small cell lung cancer.

This clonotype has a count of ten or more. The chain has TRBV7-9 and TRBJ2-5; 10 bases agree with TRBD1. The germline V gene encodes CDR1 SEHNR and CDR2 FQNEAQ (reference sequence). CDR3 length: 16 residues. With 3 bases clipped from V and 5 bases from J, the junction kept 9 bases outside the gene matches. The CDR3 bases are TGTGCCAGCAGCTTGGGACAGGGGTCCATGGGGGAGACCCAGTACTTC. Its protein is CASSLGQGSMGETQYF.

The chain combines TRBV6-1 with TRBJ2-7, with 10 bases identical to TRBD1. Unmatched junction bases numbered 2, after V lost 8 bases and J lost 4 bases. The CDR3 runs to 12 residues. The germline gives CDR1 MNHNS, CDR2 SASEGT. The CDR3 region is CASGQGGYEQYF. For the CDR3, the DNA is TGTGCCAGCGGACAGGGGGGTTACGAGCAGTACTTC.

The V gene is TRBV29-1, the J gene TRBJ1-2; 7 nucleotides agree with TRBD1. Germline V gives CDR1 SQVTM, CDR2 ANQGSEA. J lost 4 bases, V lost 7 bases, and 9 bases had no gene match. The CDR3 sequence is 13 residues long. Written as DNA, the CDR3 is TGCAGCGCAGGGACAGCTGGTGTCTATGGCTACACCTTC. Translated: CSAGTAGVYGYTF.

This clonotype has ten or more counts. As DNA, the CDR3 is TGTGCCAGCAGTCCGACGCGGACCGTCTACGAGCAGTACTTC. Protein product: CASSPTRTVYEQYF. The chain carries TRBV3-1 and TRBJ2-7; D gene uncertain. Germline V gene data show CDR1 as LGHDT and CDR2 as YNNKEL (reference sequence). The CDR3 has 14 residues. V was shortened by 6 bases and J by 3 bases, with 15 bases between the two germline ends.

The V gene is TRBV7-2, the J gene TRBJ2-7, with 8 bases aligning to TRBD1. Germline V lookup: CDR1 SGHTA, CDR2 FQGNSA. J was trimmed by 6 bases and V by 5 bases; bases with no gene match: 12. CDR3 length equals 15 residues. The CDR3 DNA reads TGTGCCAGCAGCGTGGGACAGGCGGTAACGGGCGAGCAGTACTTC. It encodes CASSVGQAVTGEQYF.

This chain connects TRBV29-1 to TRBJ2-5; D might be TRBD1 (6 bases). V was clipped by 6 bases and J by 5 bases, with 13 bases between them. CDR1 and CDR2 from the germline V gene are SQVTM and ANQGSEA. The CDR3 extends over 12 amino acids. The CDR3 bases are TGCAGCGTAGACTCTCAGGGGGAGACCCAGTACTTC. It encodes CSVDSQGETQYF.

This clonotype was picked up many times. This chain joins TRBV29-1 and TRBJ1-3, with D unresolved. This CDR3 region has 11 residues. Germline V gives CDR1 SQVTM, CDR2 ANQGSEA. V was clipped by 5 bases and J by 0 bases, with 2 bases between them. This chain's CDR3 is CSVLSGNTIYF. The DNA of the CDR3 is TGCAGCGTTCTCTCTGGAAACACCATATATTTT.

The rearrangement links TRBV6-5 to TRBJ2-3, with 8 bases identical to TRBD1. Germline V gene lookup returns CDR1 MNHEY and CDR2 SVGAGI. The CDR3 length is 17 residues. V lost 6 bases and J lost 1; bases outside the gene matches: 12. The CDR3: CASSPSWDRSRTDTQYF. Here the CDR3 DNA reads TGTGCCAGCAGCCCAAGCTGGGACAGGTCCCGCACAGATACGCAGTATTTT.

In this sample, this clonotype turned up many times. V is TRBV27 and J is TRBJ1-4, with a tentative D call TRBD1 (5 bases). This CDR3 has 15 residues. Between the trimmed V and J ends, which lost 8 bases and 8 bases, there was a span of 21 bases. Germline V gene lookup returns CDR1 MNHEY and CDR2 SMNVEV (reference sequence). CDR3 nucleotides: TGTGCCAGCTCCTCTGGATTGGCAGGGAACGAAAAACTGTTTTTT. Translated, it gives CASSSGLAGNEKLFF.

The chain joins TRBV5-6 to TRBJ2-5; D is possibly TRBD1 (5 bases). With 4 bases removed from V and 4 bases from J, the gap between germline ends came to 11 bases. The CDR3 extends over 13 amino acids. Germline CDR1 reads SGHDT; CDR2 reads YYEEEE. The CDR3 sequence: CASSQGPGETQYF. The CDR3, as DNA: TGTGCCAGCAGCCAGGGTCCGGGAGAGACCCAGTACTTC.

The chain is built from TRBV21-1 and TRBJ1-2. TRBV21-1 is noted as a pseudogene. The CDR3 totals 14 residues. The CDR3 DNA sequence: TGTGCCAGCAGAAAGGAGAATGTGAGCTATCGCTACACCTTC. It codes for CASRKENVSYRYTF.

This clonotype was observed a handful of times. The chain employs TRBV10-1 and TRBJ2-7, with D possibly being TRBD1 or TRBD2 (5 bases each). Trimming left V 3 bases short and J 5 bases short, with 17 bases between. The CDR3 consists of 15 residues. Germline CDR1 reads WNHNN; CDR2 reads SYGVQD (reference sequence). The CDR3 loop reads CASSDPPGTGDEQYF. The CDR3 region has the DNA TGCGCCAGCAGTGATCCTCCGGGGACCGGGGACGAGCAGTACTTC.

This clonotype has just a few counts. This rearrangement joins TRBV30 to TRBJ2-1; D remains unclear. Between the trimmed V and J ends, which lost 1 base and 7 bases, there was a span of 5 bases. The length of the CDR3 is 11 residues. The germline gives CDR1 GTSNPN, CDR2 SVGIG (reference sequence). The DNA of the CDR3 is TGTGCCTGGAGTGAACTAAATGAGCAGTTCTTC. Residues: CAWSELNEQFF.